The T cell receptor beta chain described here comes from a study of Graves' ophthalmopathy and Graves' hyperthyroidism. Whole-study results and caveats: Built on 13 signatures, a model told ophthalmopathy apart from stable hyperthyroidism with 87.88% sensitivity and roughly 81% specificity. Most thyroid-expanded clonotypes exceeding 0.001 frequency were also found in blood.

The CDR3 is 12 residues long. Trimming pared 6 bases from V and 3 bases from J, leaving 9 bases between. In germline, CDR1 is MDHEN, CDR2 SYDVKM. Amplification of the TCR beta CDR3 regions used RNA transcripts (as template). HTBI-primed RT-PCR formed the first round, and a multiplex PCR formed the second. TCRdb re-called the multiplex PCR reads with MiXCR, one entry per CDR3 protein. The table lists 300,000 to 400,000 distinct CDR3 sequences, about 15% of them singletons. PBMCs had their origin in fresh peripheral blood (more than 9.5 ml). This clonotype was recorded many times. Its antigen is currently unknown.

Material for sequencing was peripheral blood. This TCR derives from an adult woman with stable Graves' hyperthyroidism. The chain uses TRBV28 and TRBJ2-7; D not resolved. The CDR3 DNA is TGTGCCAGCAGCTTAGTAGTCTACGAGCAGTACTTC. Residues: CASSLVVYEQYF.